This passage covers 11 T cell receptor beta chains from one sample sequenced in a study of shared clonotypes between healthy human individuals (dated by TCRdb to 2018 to 2021). Library preparation used the immunoSEQ multiplex PCR assay. The table comes from immuneACCESS by way of TCRdb, which keeps in-frame sequences with V and J called. Part of the clones is missing from these tables; in studies checked, under half for an unresolved V gene and the rest for unknown reasons. In this sample the table shows some 1,400,000 clones, around 95% of which occur a single time. The ten largest account for more than 0.9% of the sample. The sequenced material came from naive CD4+ T cells sorted from blood. The cell subset or site tag for this specimen amounts to: CD45RA+ positively selected. Receptors were obtained from a man between 25 and 39 years old in good health.

The chain couples TRBV27 to TRBJ2-1; D is possibly TRBD2 (6 bases). CDR1 MNHEY and CDR2 SMNVEV come from the germline V gene (reference sequence). This CDR3 has 17 amino acids. V was trimmed by 2 bases and J by 8 bases, leaving 22 bases between them. The CDR3 DNA sequence: TGTGCCAGCAGTTTACGGAGACTAGGACCTAGGGGCGATGAGCAGTTCTTC. This codes for CASSLRRLGPRGDEQFF.

The V gene is TRBV6-6, the J gene TRBJ1-5; D gene uncertain. From germline, CDR1 is MNHNY and CDR2 SVGAGI (reference sequence). The V and J ends lost 9 bases and 4 bases respectively, with 16 bases between them. CDR3 length equals 14 residues. The CDR3 region has the DNA TGTGCCAGTGATGAGGAATTGGGTAATCAGCCCCAGCATTTT. It translates to CASDEELGNQPQHF.

The V gene is TRBV9, the J gene TRBJ2-2, with a possible D match to TRBD2 (7 bases). Per the germline V gene, CDR1 is SGDLS and CDR2 is YYNGEE. There are 18 residues in the CDR3. The V end was cut by 4 bases, the J end by 9 bases, with 28 bases between. CDR3: CASSKDLHLGGGPRELFF. CDR3 nucleotide sequence: TGTGCCAGCAGCAAAGACCTTCATCTAGGGGGAGGGCCCCGGGAGCTGTTTTTT.

J is TRBJ2-3 and V is TRBV19, with 10 bases identical to TRBD2. V dropped 6 bases and J dropped 2; count of bases not matched to a gene: 11. The CDR3 extends over 17 amino acids. Germline CDR1 is LNHDA and CDR2 is SQIVND (reference sequence). CDR3 sequence: CASSNKRTSGITDTQYF. The CDR3 DNA is TGTGCCAGTAGCAACAAAAGGACTAGCGGCATCACAGATACGCAGTATTTT.

The chain uses TRBV5-8 and TRBJ1-1; D is perhaps TRBD1 (6 bases). This CDR3 spans 18 amino acids. Germline V CDR1 and CDR2: SGHTS, YDEGEE. Trimming removed 4 bases at V and 1 base at J, with 23 bases between. The CDR3 reads CASSPGVLAGTQNTEAFF. DNA of the CDR3: TGTGCCAGCAGCCCTGGTGTTTTAGCCGGGACACAGAACACTGAAGCTTTCTTT.

The J gene is TRBJ2-2, the V gene TRBV5-8; 8 bases map to TRBD2. CDR1 and CDR2 (germline): SGHTS, YDEGEE. V dropped 5 bases and J dropped 0; count of bases not matched to a gene: 3. CDR3 size: 15 residues. CDR3 region: CASRRGLANTGELFF. The CDR3 nucleotides are TGTGCCAGCAGGCGGGGACTAGCGAACACCGGGGAGCTGTTTTTT.

This sequence joins TRBV19 and TRBJ2-2, with 7 bases identical to TRBD2. This CDR3 has 15 amino acids. Germline CDR1 and CDR2: LNHDA and SQIVND (reference sequence). The ends lost 8 bases at V and 3 bases at J; junction bases unmatched: 9. In nucleotides, the CDR3 is TGTGCCAGTGACTCTCCAGGGAGGGACACCGGGGAGCTGTTTTTT. Its protein product is CASDSPGRDTGELFF.

The chain links TRBV6-1 to TRBJ2-2; weak D call: TRBD1 (6 bases). V was trimmed by 3 bases and J by 0 bases, leaving 8 bases between them. This CDR3 contains 15 residues. Germline V gives CDR1 MNHNS, CDR2 SASEGT. The CDR3 protein is CASSEGAPNTGELFF. DNA for the CDR3: TGTGCCAGCAGTGAGGGGGCCCCGAACACCGGGGAGCTGTTTTTT.

Only one count was recorded for this clone. This rearrangement joins TRBV7-9 to TRBJ1-1, with D possibly being TRBD1 (5 bases). V was cut by 1 base and J by 0 bases, with 6 bases left in between. The CDR3 has 14 amino acids. In germline, CDR1 is SEHNR, CDR2 FQNEAQ (reference sequence). The CDR3 protein is CASSLGTLNTEAFF. The CDR3 DNA follows: TGTGCCAGCAGCTTAGGGACACTGAACACTGAAGCTTTCTTT.

The chain carries TRBV2 and TRBJ2-2; possible D gene TRBD1, 5 bases. Germline V gene sequence: CDR1 SNHLY, CDR2 FYNNEI. This CDR3 is built from 16 residues. V was pared by 7 bases and J by 0 bases, with 15 bases between. In DNA form, the CDR3 reads TGTGCCAGCAAAGGGGTCGCACTTCCGAACACCGGGGAGCTGTTTTTT. Residues: CASKGVALPNTGELFF.

The J gene is TRBJ1-1, the V gene TRBV7-9; D is unresolved. Trimming took off 1 base at V and 1 base at J, with 7 bases between the two ends. Germline CDR1 reads SEHNR; CDR2 reads FQNEAQ (reference sequence). The CDR3 spans 14 residues. The CDR3, as DNA: TGTGCCAGCAGCTTAGATCACCGGAACACTGAAGCTTTCTTT. It encodes CASSLDHRNTEAFF.